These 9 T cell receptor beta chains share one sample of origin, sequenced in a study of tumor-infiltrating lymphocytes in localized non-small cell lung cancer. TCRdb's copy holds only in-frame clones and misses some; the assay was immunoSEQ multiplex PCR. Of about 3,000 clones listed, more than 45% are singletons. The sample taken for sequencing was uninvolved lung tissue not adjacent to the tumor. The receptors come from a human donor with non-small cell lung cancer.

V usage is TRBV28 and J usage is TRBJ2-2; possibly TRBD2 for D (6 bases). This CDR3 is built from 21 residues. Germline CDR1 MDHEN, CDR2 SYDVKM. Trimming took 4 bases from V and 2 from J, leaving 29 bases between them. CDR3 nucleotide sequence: TGTGCCAGCAGTTCCGAATCGCACACGGAGAAGAGACTAGACAACACCGGGGAGCTGTTTTTT. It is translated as CASSSESHTEKRLDNTGELFF. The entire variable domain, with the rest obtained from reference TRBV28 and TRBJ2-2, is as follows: DVKVTQSSRYLVKRTGEKVFLECVQDMDHENMFWYRQDPGLGLRLIYFSYDVKMKEKGDIPEGYSVSREKKERFSLILESASTNQTSMYLCASSSESHTEKRLDNTGELFFGEGSRLTVL.

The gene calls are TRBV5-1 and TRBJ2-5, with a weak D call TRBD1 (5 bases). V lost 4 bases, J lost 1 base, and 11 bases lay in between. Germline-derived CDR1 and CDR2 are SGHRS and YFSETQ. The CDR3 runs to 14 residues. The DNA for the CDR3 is TGCGCCAGCAGCGCCGGACATTCCCAAGAGACCCAGTACTTC. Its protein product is CASSAGHSQETQYF.

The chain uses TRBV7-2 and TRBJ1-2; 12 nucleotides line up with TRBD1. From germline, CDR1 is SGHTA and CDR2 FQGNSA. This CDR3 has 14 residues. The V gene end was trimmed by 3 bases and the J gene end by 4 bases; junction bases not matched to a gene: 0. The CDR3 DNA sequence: TGTGCCAGCAGCTTGGGACAGGGGGCCTATGGCTACACCTTC. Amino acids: CASSLGQGAYGYTF.

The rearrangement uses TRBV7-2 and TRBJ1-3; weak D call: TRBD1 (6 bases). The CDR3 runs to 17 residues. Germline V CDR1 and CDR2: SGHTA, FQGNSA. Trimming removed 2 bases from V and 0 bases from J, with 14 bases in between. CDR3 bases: TGTGCCAGCAGCTTAACAGGGCCAAGCTACTCTGGAAACACCATATATTTT. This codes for CASSLTGPSYSGNTIYF. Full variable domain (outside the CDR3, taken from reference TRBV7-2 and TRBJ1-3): GAGVSQSPSNKVTEKGKDVELRCDPISGHTALYWYRQSLGQGLEFLIYFQGNSAPDKSGLPSDRFSAERTGGSVSTLTIQRTQQEDSAVYLCASSLTGPSYSGNTIYFGEGSWLTVV.

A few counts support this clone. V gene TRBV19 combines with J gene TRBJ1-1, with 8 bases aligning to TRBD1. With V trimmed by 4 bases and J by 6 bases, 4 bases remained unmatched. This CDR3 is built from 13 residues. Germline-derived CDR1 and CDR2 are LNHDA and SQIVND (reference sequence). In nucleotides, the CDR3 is TGTGCCAGTAGTACGGCACAGGGGGCTGAAGCTTTCTTT. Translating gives CASSTAQGAEAFF.

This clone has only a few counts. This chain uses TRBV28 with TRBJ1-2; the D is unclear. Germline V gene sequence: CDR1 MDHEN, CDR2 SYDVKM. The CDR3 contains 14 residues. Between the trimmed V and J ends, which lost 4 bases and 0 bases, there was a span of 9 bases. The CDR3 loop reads CASSSALANYGYTF. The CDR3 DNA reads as TGTGCCAGCAGTTCCGCGTTAGCTAACTATGGCTACACCTTC.

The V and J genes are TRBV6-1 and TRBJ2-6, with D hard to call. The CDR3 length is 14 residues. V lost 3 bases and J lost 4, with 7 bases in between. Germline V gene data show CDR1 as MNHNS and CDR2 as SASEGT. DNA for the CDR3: TGTGCCAGCAGTGACACGCTGGGGGCCAACGTCCTGACTTTC. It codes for CASSDTLGANVLTF.

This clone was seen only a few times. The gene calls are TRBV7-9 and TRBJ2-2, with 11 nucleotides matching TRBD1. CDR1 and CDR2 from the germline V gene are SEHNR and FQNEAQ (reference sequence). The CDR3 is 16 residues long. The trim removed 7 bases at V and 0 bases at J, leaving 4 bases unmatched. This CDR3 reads CASNRGQGANTGELFF. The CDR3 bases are TGTGCCAGCAACAGGGGACAGGGGGCGAACACCGGGGAGCTGTTTTTT.

CDR3 bases: TGTGCCAGCAGTTTCGGGGGGGGCACAGATACGCAGTATTTT. It encodes CASSFGGGTDTQYF. V is TRBV28 and J is TRBJ2-3; 8 nucleotides match TRBD2. Losses at the gene ends were 3 bases for V and 1 base for J; bases not matched to a gene: 0. Germline CDR1 and CDR2: MDHEN and SYDVKM. The CDR3 consists of 14 residues.